Sequencing of this TCR beta chain was carried out in a study of blood T cell repertoires in COVID-19. V lost 1 base to trimming and J lost 6 bases; unmatched junction nucleotides: 7. The CDR3 is made up of 16 amino acids. Per the germline V gene, CDR1 is LGHNA and CDR2 is YSLEER. The protocol was immunoSEQ multiplex PCR, while the TCRdb copy is restricted to in-frame clones and leaves out a portion. The sample shows 180,000 or so clones, about 87% of them seen only once. This sequence originates from a man aged 40-50 years with active or convalescent COVID-19. The genes are TRBV4-3 and TRBJ2-1, with TRBD2 identical over 9 bases. Sequencing used peripheral blood. The DNA of the CDR3 is TGCGCCAGCAGCCAAGGCCTGGCGGGGGGGCTCAATGAGCAGTTCTTC. Its protein is CASSQGLAGGLNEQFF.